The clone carrying this T cell receptor beta chain occurred once. Its antigen is not identified. This specimen comes from a study of graft-versus-host responses after intestinal transplantation. Across the whole study: All recipients were transplanted with multivisceral, liver-intestinal, or isolated intestinal grafts. Anti-thymocyte globulin induction, then tacrolimus and steroids for about three years, went to all recipients. Whole-study results and caveats: Recipient marrow harbored GvH clones, some of which surfaced first in ileum or blood. Peak GvH clone levels in circulation were associated with early post-transplant HvG declines.

The method was immunoSEQ multiplex PCR; TCRdb's version includes in-frame clones alone and lacks a portion of them. The sample contains 55,000 to 80,000 clones, 90% of which appear only once. Germline V gene data show CDR1 as SGHNT and CDR2 as YYREEE (reference sequence). The CDR3 has 16 residues. The J segment lost 3 bases and the V segment lost 2 bases, leaving 9 bases of the junction unmatched. The TCR sequence derives from a human donor who was the organ donor for an intestinal transplant. This rearrangement joins TRBV5-4 to TRBJ1-2, with TRBD1 identical over 8 bases. The material sequenced was unstimulated CD8+ T cells sorted from spleen or lymph node cells, taken before transplant. The CDR3 protein is CASSFPGQGVDYGYTF. CDR3 nucleotide sequence: TGTGCCAGCAGCTTCCCCGGACAGGGCGTGGACTATGGCTACACCTTC.